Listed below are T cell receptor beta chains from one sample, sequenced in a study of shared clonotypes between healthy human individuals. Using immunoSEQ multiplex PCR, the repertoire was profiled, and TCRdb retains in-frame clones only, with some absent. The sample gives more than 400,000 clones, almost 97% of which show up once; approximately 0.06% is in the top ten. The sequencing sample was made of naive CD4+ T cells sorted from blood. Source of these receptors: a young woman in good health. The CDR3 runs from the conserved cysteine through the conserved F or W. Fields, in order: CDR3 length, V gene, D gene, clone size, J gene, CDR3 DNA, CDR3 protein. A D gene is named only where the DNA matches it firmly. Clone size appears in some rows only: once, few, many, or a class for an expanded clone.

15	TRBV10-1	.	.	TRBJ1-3	TGCGCCAGCAGTGGGGACAATCCTTCTGGAAACACCATATATTTT	CASSGDNPSGNTIYF
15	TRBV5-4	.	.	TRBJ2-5	TGTGCCAGCAGCGTTTCCGGGACATTCAAAGAGACCCAGTACTTC	CASSVSGTFKETQYF
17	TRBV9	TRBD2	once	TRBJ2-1	TGTGCCAGCAGCGTAGTTCCCGGACTAGCGTCCTACAATGAGCAGTTCTTC	CASSVVPGLASYNEQFF
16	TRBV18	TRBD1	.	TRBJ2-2	TGTGCCAGCTCACCACGGGGCCAGGGGGCGACCGGGGAGCTGTTTTTT	CASSPRGQGATGELFF
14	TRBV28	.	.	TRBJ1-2	TGTGCCAGCAGTGCTAACGCTCGAGCCTATGGCTACACCTTC	CASSANARAYGYTF
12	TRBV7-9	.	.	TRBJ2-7	TGTGCCAGCAGCCCCTCGGGGGTCGAGCAGTACTTC	CASSPSGVEQYF
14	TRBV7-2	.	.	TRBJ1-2	TGTGCCAGCAGCTTAGAACAGTTACTCTATGGCTACACCTTC	CASSLEQLLYGYTF
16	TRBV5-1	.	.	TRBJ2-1	TGCGCCAGCAGCTCCTACAGGGACCCGGGTGGTAGTGAGCAGTTCTTC	CASSSYRDPGGSEQFF
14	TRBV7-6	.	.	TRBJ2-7	TGTGCCAGCAGCTTAGTGGCAGGGACCTACGAGCAGTACTTC	CASSLVAGTYEQYF
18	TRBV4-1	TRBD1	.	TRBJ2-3	TGCGCCAGCAGCCAAGAAGAGGCGTGGACAGGGAAAGCAGATACGCAGTATTTT	CASSQEEAWTGKADTQYF
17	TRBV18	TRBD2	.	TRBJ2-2	TGTGCCAGCTCACCAACGGCTAGCGGGAAATCGGTCGGGGAGCTGTTTTTT	CASSPTASGKSVGELFF
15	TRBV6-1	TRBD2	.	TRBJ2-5	TGTGCCAGCAGTGGGTGGCGGGGGGGCCGAGAGACCCAGTACTTC	CASSGWRGGRETQYF
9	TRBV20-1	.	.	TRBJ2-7	TGCAGGGGTTCCTACGAGCAGTACTTC	CRGSYEQYF
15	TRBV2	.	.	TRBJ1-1	TGTGCCAGCAGAGAGACAGGTACAGCGGACACTGAAGCTTTCTTT	CASRETGTADTEAFF
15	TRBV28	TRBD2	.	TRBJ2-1	TGTGCCAGCAGTTTAGCGACTAGCGGTTACAATGAGCAGTTCTTC	CASSLATSGYNEQFF
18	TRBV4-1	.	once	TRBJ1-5	TGCGCCAGCAGCCAATCGGTTATACAGCTGGATAGCAATCAGCCCCAGCATTTT	CASSQSVIQLDSNQPQHF
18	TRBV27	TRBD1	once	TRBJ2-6	TGTGCCAGCAGGGAGGGGACAGGTGGGGGGTCTGGGGCCAACGTCCTGACTTTC	CASREGTGGGSGANVLTF
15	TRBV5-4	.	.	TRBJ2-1	TGTGCCAGCAGCTATTCCGGGCAGGTTTACAATGAGCAGTTCTTC	CASSYSGQVYNEQFF
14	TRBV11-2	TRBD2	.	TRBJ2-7	TGTGCCAGCAGCCGACTAGCGGGAGGATACGAGCAGTACTTC	CASSRLAGGYEQYF